This T cell receptor (beta chain) emerged from a study of vaccination and CD4 T cells after COVID-19. Overall study: The cells in question were stimulated using overlapping spike peptides derived from SARS-CoV-2, HCoV-NL63, HCoV-OC43 and HCoV-229E.

Findings of the study overall: In median terms, SARS-CoV-2-reactive clonotypes went from approximately 21 to 40, a nonsignificant rise.

A remark on this clonotype: Its antigen is unknown.

Noted treatment: 10-day PBMC culture with coronavirus spike peptide pools or control peptides (ViraFEST assay). Sequencing of DNA taken from cultured CD4+ T cells relied on the Oncomine TCR Beta short-read assay. Genomic DNA from cultured CD4+ T cells was extracted. TCRdb ran MiXCR on the PCR reads and lists one entry per CDR3 protein. The profile covers 6,000 to 6,500 distinct CDR3 sequences, with roughly 18% appearing a single time and around 20% taken by the ten largest. Sequenced material: CD4+ T cells from blood, cultured in vitro. This sequence originates from a human donor who had recovered from COVID-19.

CDR3 nucleotide sequence: TGTGCCAGCAGTCTCGACAGCTACAATGAGCAGTTCTTC. This codes for CASSLDSYNEQFF. The gene calls are TRBV6-2 or TRBV6-3 and TRBJ2-1; perhaps TRBD1 as D (5 bases). V was shortened by 5 bases and J by 3 bases, with 8 bases between the two germline ends. CDR3 length: 13 amino acids. Germline CDR1 and CDR2: MNHEY and SVGEGT.